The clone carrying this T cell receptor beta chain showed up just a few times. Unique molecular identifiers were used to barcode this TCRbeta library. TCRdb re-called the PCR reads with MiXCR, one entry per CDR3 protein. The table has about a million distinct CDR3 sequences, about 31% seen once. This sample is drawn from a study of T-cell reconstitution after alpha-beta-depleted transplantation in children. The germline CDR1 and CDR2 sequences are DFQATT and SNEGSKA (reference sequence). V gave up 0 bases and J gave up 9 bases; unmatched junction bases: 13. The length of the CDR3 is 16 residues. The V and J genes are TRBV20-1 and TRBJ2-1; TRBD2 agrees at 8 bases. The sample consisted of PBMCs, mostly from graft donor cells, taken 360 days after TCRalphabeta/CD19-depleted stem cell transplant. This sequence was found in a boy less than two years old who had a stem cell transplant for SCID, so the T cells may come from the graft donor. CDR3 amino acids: CSARDFSGGGRGEQFF. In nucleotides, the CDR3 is TGCAGTGCTAGAGATTTCAGCGGGGGAGGTCGTGGTGAGCAGTTCTTC.